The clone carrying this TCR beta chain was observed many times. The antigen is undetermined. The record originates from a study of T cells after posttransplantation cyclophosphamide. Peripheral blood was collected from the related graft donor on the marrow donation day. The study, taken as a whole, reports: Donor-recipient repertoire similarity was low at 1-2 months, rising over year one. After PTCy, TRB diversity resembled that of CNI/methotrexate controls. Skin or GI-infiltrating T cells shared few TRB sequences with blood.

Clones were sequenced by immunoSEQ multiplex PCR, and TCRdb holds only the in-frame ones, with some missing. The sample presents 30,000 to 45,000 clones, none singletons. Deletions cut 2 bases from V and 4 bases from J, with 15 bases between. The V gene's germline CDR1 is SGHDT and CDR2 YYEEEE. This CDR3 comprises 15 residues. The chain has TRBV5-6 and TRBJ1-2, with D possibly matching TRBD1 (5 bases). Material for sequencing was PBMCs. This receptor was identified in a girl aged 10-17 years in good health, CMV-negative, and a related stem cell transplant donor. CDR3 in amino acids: CASSFPRGGAYGYTF. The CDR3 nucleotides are TGTGCCAGCAGCTTCCCTCGAGGAGGGGCCTATGGCTACACCTTC. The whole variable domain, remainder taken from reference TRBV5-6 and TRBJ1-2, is DAGVTQSPTHLIKTRGQQVTLRCSPKSGHDTVSWYQQALGQGPQFIFQYYEEEERQRGNFPDRFSGHQFPNYSSELNVNALLLGDSALYLCASSFPRGGAYGYTFGSGTRLTVV.